One and the same sample provided the 28 T cell receptor beta chains below, sequenced in a study of cytomegalovirus exposure and HLA in healthy donors (dated by TCRdb to about 2017). Library creation used the immunoSEQ multiplex PCR assay. The multiplex PCR relied on a mix of 60 forward primers for TCR Vbeta segments and 13 reverse primers for TCR Jbeta segments. TCRdb took this table from immuneACCESS and kept in-frame rearrangements with V and J called. Such tables lack part of the clones; where checked against another copy, unresolved V genes explain under half of the gap, and the rest is unexplained. This sample comprises 130,000 to 150,000 clones, roughly 80% of them detected only once. The ten most abundant clones make up more than 10% of the sample. What was sequenced was PBMCs. The receptors were sampled from a man aged 35 to 55 in good health and CMV-seropositive.

The chain combines TRBV28 with TRBJ2-7; 12 nucleotides match TRBD2. CDR1 and CDR2 (germline): MDHEN, SYDVKM. The CDR3 has 13 amino acids. Trimming took 8 bases from V and 7 from J; bases not matched to a gene: 6. As DNA, the CDR3 is TGTGCCAGCCGACTAGCGGGAGCGGGGGAGCAGTACTTC. Residues: CASRLAGAGEQYF.

CDR3 sequence: CASSQEGTSIYEQYF. CDR3 nucleotides: TGCGCCAGCAGCCAAGAGGGGACTAGCATCTACGAGCAGTACTTC. The V call is TRBV4-3, the J call TRBJ2-7; TRBD2 aligns across 9 bases. The CDR3 covers 15 residues. Germline V gene lookup returns CDR1 LGHNA and CDR2 YSLEER. V was pared by 0 bases and J by 3 bases, with 3 bases of the junction left unmatched.

The gene calls are TRBV6-5 and TRBJ2-2; 7 nucleotides agree with TRBD2. The V segment lost 6 bases and the J segment 5 bases; nucleotides outside the gene matches: 6. The CDR3 extends over 14 amino acids. Per germline, CDR1 MNHEY and CDR2 SVGAGI. CDR3 loop: CASSLTSRTGELFF. The CDR3 DNA reads as TGTGCCAGCAGCTTGACTAGCCGAACCGGGGAGCTGTTTTTT.

The chain is built from TRBV2 and TRBJ1-4; D gene ambiguous. The CDR3 extends over 13 amino acids. The V gene's germline CDR1 is SNHLY and CDR2 FYNNEI. Trimming left V 1 base short and J 8 bases short, with 8 bases between. Here the CDR3 reads CASSEGSEEKLFF. The DNA for the CDR3 is TGTGCCAGCAGTGAAGGGTCGGAGGAAAAACTGTTTTTT.

The chain is built from TRBV28 and TRBJ1-1, with no clear D. The CDR3 length is 14 residues. V lost 3 bases and J 9 bases, leaving 17 bases between the germline ends. CDR1 is MDHEN, CDR2 SYDVKM, per germline. The DNA of the CDR3 is TGTGCCAGCAGTTTGGGTATCGGCAGCGTGAAAGCTTTCTTT. Translation: CASSLGIGSVKAFF.

The chain carries TRBV7-9 and TRBJ1-1, with D tentatively TRBD1 (5 bases). This CDR3 is built from 13 residues. V shed 5 bases and J shed 4 bases, with 11 bases lying between them. Per the germline V gene, CDR1 is SEHNR and CDR2 is FQNEAQ (reference sequence). DNA of the CDR3: TGTGCCAGCAGCGCAGGGTTTGGCACTGAAGCTTTCTTT. Its translation: CASSAGFGTEAFF.

This rearrangement joins TRBV11-2 to TRBJ1-1; TRBD1 aligns across 8 bases. CDR1 SGHAT and CDR2 FQNNGV come from the germline V gene. After removal of 6 bases from V and 2 bases from J, the junction contained 8 bases not matched to a gene. The CDR3 length is 15 residues. In DNA form, the CDR3 reads TGTGCCAGCAGGCGGAACAGGGGGGAAAACACTGAAGCTTTCTTT. It encodes CASRRNRGENTEAFF.

The V call is TRBV9, the J call TRBJ2-3; TRBD2 matches at 7 bases. The CDR3 has 17 amino acids. Trimming at V came to 0 bases and at J to 0 bases, leaving 7 bases not matched to a gene. In germline, CDR1 is SGDLS, CDR2 YYNGEE. The CDR3 here is CASSVGLAETSTDTQYF. In DNA, the CDR3 is TGTGCCAGCAGCGTAGGGCTAGCGGAGACTAGCACAGATACGCAGTATTTT.

This clone was observed a handful of times. Sequence at one end of the junction differs from germline and may be a read error. The chain carries TRBV15 and TRBJ2-6; 7 nucleotides agree with TRBD1. From germline, CDR1 is LNHNV and CDR2 YYDKDF (reference sequence). The CDR3 length is 16 residues. The DNA for the CDR3 is TGTGCCACCAGCAGAGGCAGGGGGTCTGGGGCCAACGGCCTGACTTTC. It encodes CATSRGRGSGANGLTF.

The rearrangement joins TRBV11-2 to TRBJ2-5; 10 bases line up with TRBD2. CDR1 is SGHAT, CDR2 FQNNGV, per germline. Trimming took 3 bases from V and 4 from J; bases not matched to a gene: 5. The CDR3 loop spans 15 amino acids. DNA of the CDR3: TGTGCCAGCAGCTTGCTAGCGGGAGATCGAGAGACCCAGTACTTC. Residues: CASSLLAGDRETQYF.

V gene TRBV7-9 combines with J gene TRBJ1-1, with 7 bases identical to TRBD1. V trimming: 2 bases; J trimming: 4 bases; junction bases outside the gene matches: 1. The CDR3 has 13 residues. Per germline, CDR1 SEHNR and CDR2 FQNEAQ (reference sequence). CDR3 in amino acids: CASSLQGGTEAFF. The CDR3, as DNA: TGTGCCAGCAGCTTACAGGGGGGCACTGAAGCTTTCTTT.

V is TRBV30 and J is TRBJ2-7, with TRBD2 matching over 10 bases. This CDR3 is 14 amino acids long. The germline CDR1 and CDR2 sequences are GTSNPN and SVGIG (reference sequence). Losses at the gene ends were 3 bases for V and 7 bases for J; bases not matched to a gene: 9. CDR3 sequence reads: CAWRHPSGRGEQYF. As DNA, the CDR3 is TGTGCCTGGAGACATCCTAGCGGGAGAGGTGAGCAGTACTTC.

This chain uses TRBV5-1 with TRBJ2-7; possibly TRBD1 for D (6 bases). CDR3 length: 12 residues. The V and J ends lost 4 bases and 5 bases respectively, with 10 bases between them. Germline CDR1 reads SGHRS; CDR2 reads YFSETQ. CDR3 in DNA: TGCGCCAGCAGCCGTTACAGGGACGAGCAGTACTTC. Amino acid sequence: CASSRYRDEQYF. Supplemented by reference TRBV5-1 and TRBJ2-7, the full variable domain reads KAGVTQTPRYLIKTRGQQVTLSCSPISGHRSVSWYQQTPGQGLQFLFEYFSETQRNKGNFPGRFSGRQFSNSRSEMNVSTLELGDSALYLCASSRYRDEQYFGPGTRLTVT.

This clone was observed a few times. The chain is built from TRBV13 and TRBJ2-7; 8 nucleotides agree with TRBD2. The length of the CDR3 is 17 residues. V lost 5 bases, J lost 4 bases, and 16 bases stayed unmatched. Germline lookup yields CDR1 PRHDT and CDR2 FYEKMQ (reference sequence). DNA of the CDR3: TGTGCCAGCAGCGGACTATATCGGGAGGGCCTCACGTACGAGCAGTACTTC. It specifies CASSGLYREGLTYEQYF.

This clone was recorded a few times. V gene TRBV5-4 combines with J gene TRBJ2-2; 9 bases are shared with TRBD2. Per the germline V gene, CDR1 is SGHNT and CDR2 is YYREEE (reference sequence). The trim removed 2 bases at V and 5 bases at J, leaving 10 bases unmatched. The CDR3 consists of 17 residues. The CDR3 protein is CASSFGAGGFWTGELFF. In DNA form, the CDR3 reads TGTGCCAGCAGCTTCGGGGCGGGAGGGTTTTGGACCGGGGAGCTGTTTTTT.

The V gene is TRBV27, the J gene TRBJ2-7; TRBD1 might be the D (5 bases). Germline V CDR1 and CDR2: MNHEY, SMNVEV (reference sequence). With 3 bases removed from V and 4 bases from J, the gap between germline ends came to 16 bases. The CDR3 extends over 15 amino acids. This CDR3 reads CASSFTAGIGYEQYF. CDR3 DNA sequence: TGTGCCAGCAGTTTTACCGCAGGGATTGGATACGAGCAGTACTTC.

The V call is TRBV6-1, the J call TRBJ1-2; TRBD1 might be the D (6 bases). The length of the CDR3 is 14 residues. Germline V gene lookup returns CDR1 MNHNS and CDR2 SASEGT. Trimming removed 6 bases at V and 0 bases at J, with 11 bases between. CDR3 in DNA: TGTGCCAGCAGCATACAGGGCGCTAACTATGGCTACACCTTC. This codes for CASSIQGANYGYTF.

Regarding this clone: The junction differs from germline at one of its ends, possibly a read error. The chain combines TRBV6-5 with TRBJ2-7, with no clear D. The CDR3 consists of 14 residues. Germline CDR1 MNHEY, CDR2 SVGAGI. Here the CDR3 DNA reads TGTGCCAGCAGTTACTCGCATTCCTCCTACGGGCAGTACTTC. Translation gives CASSYSHSSYGQYF.

The gene calls are TRBV5-4 and TRBJ2-5; 10 positions agree with TRBD2. Germline V CDR1 and CDR2: SGHNT, YYREEE (reference sequence). This CDR3 is built from 15 residues. The ends lost 4 bases at V and 4 bases at J; junction bases unmatched: 7. The CDR3 DNA reads as TGTGCCAGCAGCCGAGCGGGAGGGCGGGTAGAGACCCAGTACTTC. This translates into CASSRAGGRVETQYF.

J is TRBJ1-1 and V is TRBV10-3; 7 nucleotides agree with TRBD1. CDR1 and CDR2 (germline): ENHRY, SYGVKD. V dropped 6 bases and J dropped 0; count of bases not matched to a gene: 7. The CDR3 spans 15 residues. The CDR3 region has the DNA TGTGCCATCAGACCTGAGGGGGCCGTGAACACTGAAGCTTTCTTT. Its translation: CAIRPEGAVNTEAFF.

This chain uses TRBV27 with TRBJ2-7; 7 nucleotides agree with TRBD2. Germline assignment: CDR1 MNHEY and CDR2 SMNVEV (reference sequence). The CDR3 has 16 residues. The V gene end was trimmed by 5 bases and the J gene end by 4 bases; junction bases not matched to a gene: 14. The CDR3 loop is CASSPLRRGSGYEQYF. The CDR3 DNA sequence: TGTGCCAGCAGTCCCCTCCGACGCGGGAGCGGGTACGAGCAGTACTTC.

CDR3 nucleotide sequence: TGCGCCAGCAGCTATGAGCAGGGCTATGGCTACACCTTC. Translation: CASSYEQGYGYTF. The chain links TRBV5-1 to TRBJ1-2; possibly TRBD1 for D (5 bases). The CDR3 runs 13 residues. The V end was cut by 3 bases, the J end by 4 bases, with 10 bases between. Germline V gene lookup returns CDR1 SGHRS and CDR2 YFSETQ.

This clone was counted only a few times. This chain joins TRBV5-6 and TRBJ2-5; a possible D gene is TRBD2 (5 bases). V was shortened by 1 base and J by 4 bases, with 8 bases between the two germline ends. The CDR3 runs 13 residues. Germline V CDR1 and CDR2: SGHDT, YYEEEE. The CDR3 spells CASSLFAGETQYF. CDR3 nucleotides: TGTGCCAGCAGCTTGTTTGCGGGAGAGACCCAGTACTTC.

The chain is built from TRBV5-1 and TRBJ2-1; D unclear. CDR1 and CDR2 (germline): SGHRS, YFSETQ. The CDR3 loop spans 16 amino acids. V shed 0 bases and J shed 0 bases, with 10 bases lying between them. CDR3 loop: CASSLAALSSYNEQFF. The CDR3 nucleotides are TGCGCCAGCAGCTTGGCCGCGTTGAGCTCCTACAATGAGCAGTTCTTC.

The chain recombines TRBV4-1 with TRBJ1-1, with a tentative D call TRBD1 (6 bases). Trimming removed 4 bases from V and 12 bases from J, with 18 bases in between. The CDR3 consists of 13 residues. Germline CDR1 is MGHRA and CDR2 is YSYEKL. The CDR3 nucleotides read TGCGCCAGCAGCCTAAGCTCTCAGGGGTTGCCTTTCTTT. Protein sequence: CASSLSSQGLPFF.

The chain couples TRBV5-1 to TRBJ1-6; TRBD1 matches at 7 bases. Germline CDR1 is SGHRS and CDR2 is YFSETQ. The CDR3 length is 13 residues. After removal of 4 bases from V and 9 bases from J, the junction contained 4 bases not matched to a gene. The CDR3 coding sequence is TGCGCCAGCAGCGGGGACAGCGGTTCACCCCTCCACTTT. Translation gives CASSGDSGSPLHF.

This clone showed up just a few times. This chain links TRBV13 with TRBJ2-5; no clear D gene. Germline CDR1 is PRHDT and CDR2 is FYEKMQ (reference sequence). There are 11 residues in the CDR3. The V end was cut by 5 bases, the J end by 2 bases, with 3 bases between. CDR3 sequence reads: CASSRQETQYF. DNA of the CDR3: TGTGCCAGCAGCCGTCAAGAGACCCAGTACTTC. The full variable domain, completed using reference TRBV13 and TRBJ2-5, is AAGVIQSPRHLIKEKRETATLKCYPIPRHDTVYWYQQGPGQDPQFLISFYEKMQSDKGSIPDRFSAQQFSDYHSELNMSSLELGDSALYFCASSRQETQYFGPGTRLLVL.

The chain uses TRBV28 and TRBJ1-4, with D possibly being TRBD1 (5 bases). V was clipped by 3 bases and J by 5 bases, with 13 bases between them. CDR3 length equals 15 residues. Germline V gene data show CDR1 as MDHEN and CDR2 as SYDVKM. CDR3 sequence (DNA): TGTGCCAGCAGTTTCGGGGGGGAGGAGAATGAAAAACTGTTTTTT. This codes for CASSFGGEENEKLFF.